This T cell receptor beta chain stems from a study of CD8+ T cells in alopecia areata. Whole-study results and caveats: Scalp data also include sequences from resident alphabeta T cells of normal skin. It was lesional scalp, especially alopecia totalis/universalis, that showed higher clonality than normal scalp. Patients shared TCRs less clearly than mice did, possibly for HLA-related reasons.

RNA was extracted and reverse transcribed into cDNA as the sequencing template. Data came from immunoSEQ multiplex PCR; TCRdb stores just in-frame clones and leaves some out. The data show 200,000 to 250,000 clones, more than 55% seen once. Note on this clone: Its antigen is as yet unknown.

Sequences were obtained from CD8+ T cells sorted from blood. The sequence was obtained from a human donor in good health.

This chain's CDR3 is CAWSEVSSYNEQFF. The CDR3 nucleotides are TGTGCCTGGAGTGAGGTGAGCTCCTACAATGAGCAGTTCTTC. V and J are TRBV30 and TRBJ2-1; D not certain. Looked up from germline, CDR1 is GTSNPN and CDR2 is SVGIG (reference sequence). The CDR3 length is 14 residues. Trimming stripped 1 base from V and 0 bases from J, with 7 bases between.